A single sample is the source of the 22 T cell receptor beta chains below, sequenced in a study of cytomegalovirus exposure and HLA in healthy donors listed by TCRdb under 2017. Receptors were amplified or captured by the immunoSEQ multiplex PCR assay. A mixture of 60 forward primers for TCR Vbeta segments and 13 reverse primers for TCR Jbeta segments was used in the multiplex PCR. Held by TCRdb, this immuneACCESS table contains in-frame sequences only and omits some clones. Under half of the omission traces to an unresolved V gene where checked; the cause of the rest is unknown. The sample data list more than 100,000 clones, and 70% to 90% of these were observed just once. The ten largest make up over 1.5% of the sample. Sequencing was done on a sample of PBMCs. Every receptor here comes from a man aged 40-55 years in good health and CMV-seronegative.

The chain couples TRBV6-1 to TRBJ1-1; D unclear. The length of the CDR3 is 16 residues. From germline, CDR1 is MNHNS and CDR2 SASEGT. V lost 3 bases, J lost 0 bases, and 14 bases lay in between. The CDR3 nucleotides read TGTGCCAGCAGTGAGAACTCATGGGGAGTGAACACTGAAGCTTTCTTT. Residues: CASSENSWGVNTEAFF.

J is TRBJ2-1 and V is TRBV7-2; tentatively, D is TRBD2 (5 bases). Germline loops: CDR1 SGHTA, CDR2 FQGNSA. The CDR3 consists of 17 residues. Trimming stripped 2 bases from V and 0 bases from J, with 14 bases between. CDR3 region: CASSLRDSASSYNEQFF. The CDR3 coding sequence is TGTGCCAGCAGCTTACGTGATAGCGCAAGCTCCTACAATGAGCAGTTCTTC. Together with reference TRBV7-2 and TRBJ2-1, the CDR3 gives the full variable domain: GAGVSQSPSNKVTEKGKDVELRCDPISGHTALYWYRQSLGQGLEFLIYFQGNSAPDKSGLPSDRFSAERTGGSVSTLTIQRTQQEDSAVYLCASSLRDSASSYNEQFFGPGTRLTVL.

In its sample, this clone was seen once. The V call is TRBV6-5, the J call TRBJ2-5; TRBD1 is a possible D gene (6 bases). Looked up from germline, CDR1 is MNHEY and CDR2 is SVGAGI. The ends were cut back, 2 bases at V and 2 bases at J, with 12 bases in the middle. CDR3 size: 15 residues. The CDR3, as DNA: TGTGCCAGCAGTTACGTCGGTACAGGGCAAGAGACCCAGTACTTC. This encodes CASSYVGTGQETQYF.

The CDR3 DNA follows: TGTGCCAGTAGTATCTCGGGGGGGGCTGGTGAGCAGTACTTC. Amino acid sequence: CASSISGGAGEQYF. J is TRBJ2-7 and V is TRBV19; TRBD2 agrees at 8 bases. The germline CDR1 and CDR2 sequences are LNHDA and SQIVND (reference sequence). This CDR3 region has 14 residues. J gave up 7 bases and V 3 bases, and 8 bases lay outside the gene matches.

The rearrangement uses TRBV19 and TRBJ2-7; 7 bases are shared with TRBD1. The CDR3 is made up of 15 amino acids. V lost 4 bases to trimming and J lost 4 bases; unmatched junction nucleotides: 10. The germline gives CDR1 LNHDA, CDR2 SQIVND (reference sequence). The CDR3 DNA reads as TGTGCCAGTAGTACACCGACAGGGCATTGGTACGAGCAGTACTTC. Translated: CASSTPTGHWYEQYF.

The chain links TRBV11-1 to TRBJ2-7, with a tentative D call TRBD1 (6 bases). Trimming took off 1 base at V and 8 bases at J, with 15 bases between the two ends. The CDR3 runs 14 residues. CDR1 SGHAT and CDR2 FQDESV come from the germline V gene (reference sequence). For the CDR3, the DNA is TGTGCCAGCAGCTTAGAGCCCCGAACAGGGCAGCAGTACTTC. Amino acids: CASSLEPRTGQQYF.

The chain is built from TRBV19 and TRBJ2-1, with D possibly TRBD2 on 5 matching bases. Germline lookup yields CDR1 LNHDA and CDR2 SQIVND (reference sequence). Trimming took 7 bases from V and 1 from J, leaving 8 bases between them. The CDR3 contains 13 residues. CDR3 sequence: CASKEGSYNEQFF. CDR3 nucleotides: TGTGCCAGTAAAGAGGGTTCCTACAATGAGCAGTTCTTC.

The genes are TRBV6-5 and TRBJ1-1; D is possibly TRBD1 (5 bases). The CDR3 consists of 11 residues. Germline loops: CDR1 MNHEY, CDR2 SVGAGI. Trimming cost V 5 bases and J 7 bases, with 8 bases left between them. The DNA of the CDR3 is TGTGCCAGCAGTCCCGGGGGTGAAGCTTTCTTT. Its protein product is CASSPGGEAFF.

The gene calls are TRBV29-1 and TRBJ1-1; D gene ambiguous. Germline CDR1 reads SQVTM; CDR2 reads ANQGSEA. There are 11 residues in the CDR3. Trimming shortened V by 4 bases and J by 8 bases, and 11 bases separated the two germline ends. The CDR3 spells CSVVGGHEAFF. The CDR3 nucleotides read TGCAGCGTTGTTGGAGGCCACGAAGCTTTCTTT.

This chain links TRBV5-4 with TRBJ2-1; D gene unclear. Germline V gene data show CDR1 as SGHNT and CDR2 as YYREEE (reference sequence). V gave up 1 base and J gave up 8 bases, with 4 bases separating them. CDR3 size: 11 residues. The CDR3 nucleotides are TGTGCCAGCAGCTTGTTCGATGAGCAGTTCTTC. As protein: CASSLFDEQFF.

The V call is TRBV25-1, the J call TRBJ2-3; 9 bases match TRBD1. CDR3 length: 15 residues. Trimming at V came to 4 bases and at J to 6 bases, leaving 8 bases not matched to a gene. The germline V gene has CDR1 MGHDK and CDR2 SYGVNS. The CDR3 protein is CASSGGQGRRDTQYF. The CDR3 nucleotides are TGTGCCAGCAGTGGGGGACAGGGTCGGAGGGATACGCAGTATTTT.

The sample holds a few counts of this clone. The rearrangement uses TRBV18 and TRBJ2-5, with TRBD1 matching over 8 bases. The CDR3 is 13 amino acids. V dropped 5 bases and J dropped 3; count of bases not matched to a gene: 2. Germline V gene sequence: CDR1 KGHSH, CDR2 LQKENI. The CDR3 region has the DNA TGTGCCAGCTCAACGGGACAGGAAGAGACCCAGTACTTC. Amino acid sequence: CASSTGQEETQYF.

The rearrangement joins TRBV18 to TRBJ2-7, with 7 bases that match TRBD1. The CDR3 has 16 residues. The ends lost 0 bases at V and 1 base at J; junction bases unmatched: 6. Germline assignment: CDR1 KGHSH and CDR2 LQKENI. CDR3: CASSPPETGRSYEQYF. CDR3 in DNA: TGTGCCAGCTCACCACCCGAGACAGGGAGATCCTACGAGCAGTACTTC.

CDR3 coding DNA: TGCAGCGTTGAAGACTGGGGAGGGGACTATGGCTACACCTTC. Residues: CSVEDWGGDYGYTF. This rearrangement joins TRBV29-1 to TRBJ1-2; the D gene is possibly TRBD1 (5 bases). The V and J ends lost 0 bases and 3 bases respectively, with 11 bases between them. Germline CDR1 SQVTM, CDR2 ANQGSEA. The CDR3 loop spans 14 amino acids.

This clone was recorded a few times. V usage is TRBV18 and J usage is TRBJ1-6; D may be TRBD1 (6 bases). The length of the CDR3 is 16 residues. Germline CDR1 KGHSH, CDR2 LQKENI. The ends were cut back, 2 bases at V and 14 bases at J, with 22 bases in the middle. The chain's CDR3 is CASSPNEGGLVQSLHF. CDR3 nucleotide sequence: TGTGCCAGCTCACCAAACGAAGGGGGACTAGTTCAGTCCCTCCACTTT.

The genes are TRBV9 and TRBJ2-1; D is perhaps TRBD1 (6 bases). The V gene lost 3 bases and the J gene lost 2 bases, with 12 bases spanning the gap. From germline, CDR1 is SGDLS and CDR2 YYNGEE. The CDR3 contains 15 residues. The CDR3 spells CASSDRDTTYNEQFF. As DNA, the CDR3 is TGTGCCAGCAGCGACCGGGACACAACCTACAATGAGCAGTTCTTC.

The gene calls are TRBV9 and TRBJ1-3; D remains unclear. The CDR3 contains 15 residues. V lost 0 bases and J 1 base, leaving 8 bases between the germline ends. Germline V gene data show CDR1 as SGDLS and CDR2 as YYNGEE. The CDR3, as DNA: TGTGCCAGCAGCGTAGACCGTACATCTGGAAACACCATATATTTT. This translates into CASSVDRTSGNTIYF.

The rearrangement uses TRBV11-2 and TRBJ2-6, with 7 positions matching TRBD1. Germline CDR1 and CDR2: SGHAT and FQNNGV. This CDR3 region has 16 residues. V lost 5 bases, J lost 4 bases, and 8 bases stayed unmatched. The CDR3 region is CASSGTDRAGANVLTF. For the CDR3, the DNA is TGTGCCAGCAGCGGCACTGACAGGGCCGGGGCCAACGTCCTGACTTTC.

The rearrangement joins TRBV7-9 to TRBJ1-4; TRBD1 agrees at 9 bases. The junction had 6 bases not matched to a gene; V was cut back by 6 bases and J by 7 bases. The CDR3 contains 14 residues. Per the germline V gene, CDR1 is SEHNR and CDR2 is FQNEAQ (reference sequence). The CDR3 reads CASSPGQGLEKLFF. Here the CDR3 DNA reads TGTGCCAGCAGTCCCGGACAGGGGCTTGAAAAACTGTTTTTT. Full variable domain (rest looked up from reference TRBV7-9 and TRBJ1-4): DTGVSQNPRHKITKRGQNVTFRCDPISEHNRLYWYRQTLGQGPEFLTYFQNEAQLEKSRLLSDRFSAERPKGSFSTLEIQRTEQGDSAMYLCASSPGQGLEKLFFGSGTQLSVL.

The rearrangement uses TRBV19 and TRBJ1-1, with D tentatively TRBD1 (5 bases). The germline gives CDR1 LNHDA, CDR2 SQIVND (reference sequence). The CDR3 consists of 14 residues. Between the trimmed V and J ends, which lost 2 bases and 6 bases, there was a span of 13 bases. The CDR3 DNA reads TGTGCCAGTAGTATATTGGGACTCCATGCTGAAGCTTTCTTT. Protein sequence: CASSILGLHAEAFF.

The gene calls are TRBV18 and TRBJ1-1; D not resolved. CDR3 length: 10 residues. Germline lookup yields CDR1 KGHSH and CDR2 LQKENI. V gave up 6 bases and J gave up 11 bases, with 10 bases separating them. In DNA form, the CDR3 reads TGTGCCAGCTCGGAAAGGGAGGCTTTCTTT. Translating it yields CASSEREAFF.

This clone has only a few counts. The V gene is TRBV2, the J gene TRBJ2-2, with 8 bases identical to TRBD1. CDR1 SNHLY and CDR2 FYNNEI come from the germline V gene. V lost 4 bases and J lost 7; bases outside the gene matches: 8. The CDR3 totals 15 residues. CDR3 bases: TGTGCCAGCAGTGTCCAGGGGGCCTCTGGCGGGGAGCTGTTTTTT. Its translation: CASSVQGASGGELFF.